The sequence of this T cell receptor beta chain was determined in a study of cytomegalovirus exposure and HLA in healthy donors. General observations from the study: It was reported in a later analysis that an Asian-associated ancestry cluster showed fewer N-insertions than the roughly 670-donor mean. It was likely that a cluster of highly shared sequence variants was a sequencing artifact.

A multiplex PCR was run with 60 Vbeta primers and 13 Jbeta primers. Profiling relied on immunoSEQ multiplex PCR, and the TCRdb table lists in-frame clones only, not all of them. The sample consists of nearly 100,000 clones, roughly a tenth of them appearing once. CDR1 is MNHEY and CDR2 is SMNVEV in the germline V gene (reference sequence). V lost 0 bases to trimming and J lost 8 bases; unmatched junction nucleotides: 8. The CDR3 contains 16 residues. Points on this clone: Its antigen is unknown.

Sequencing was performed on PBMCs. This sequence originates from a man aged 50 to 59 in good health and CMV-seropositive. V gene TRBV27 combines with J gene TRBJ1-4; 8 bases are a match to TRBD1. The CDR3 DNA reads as TGTGCCAGCAGTTTATCGATCCTACAGGGGGGCGAAAAACTGTTTTTT. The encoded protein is CASSLSILQGGEKLFF.